These T cell receptor beta chains were read from a single sample in a study of long-term antiretroviral therapy in people with HIV. Method: immunoSEQ multiplex PCR; TCRdb's copy keeps in-frame clones and lacks some. The sample lists about 30,000 clones, approximately 81% occurring once. The sample was unsorted PBMCs, taken 3 years after starting antiretroviral therapy. These TCRs come from a man in his forties with HIV. CDR3s include the opening cysteine and the closing phenylalanine or tryptophan. A D gene is named only where the DNA matches it firmly. Not every row has a clone size; where given, it reads once, few, many or a size class.

J gene: TRBJ2-2
clone size: NA
D gene: NA
V gene: TRBV7-9
CDR3 protein: CASSPGTDKGGELFF
CDR3 DNA: TGTGCCAGCAGCCCCGGGACTGATAAAGGCGGGGAGCTGTTTTTT

J gene: TRBJ2-6
clone size: NA
D gene: NA
V gene: TRBV7-8
CDR3 protein: CASSVTGGNSGANVLTF
CDR3 DNA: TGTGCCAGCAGCGTAACCGGGGGAAACTCTGGGGCCAACGTCCTGACTTTC

J gene: TRBJ2-2
clone size: NA
D gene: NA
V gene: TRBV10-1
CDR3 protein: CASSEGSANTGELFF
CDR3 DNA: TGCGCCAGCAGTGAGGGGTCCGCGAACACCGGGGAGCTGTTTTTT

J gene: TRBJ2-5
clone size: NA
D gene: NA
V gene: TRBV28
CDR3 protein: CASTRTSQETQYF
CDR3 DNA: TGTGCCAGCACCAGGACAAGTCAAGAGACCCAGTACTTC

J gene: TRBJ2-1
clone size: NA
D gene: TRBD1
V gene: TRBV7-9
CDR3 protein: CASSLDSGGGPQFF
CDR3 DNA: TGTGCCAGCAGCTTGGATTCAGGGGGCGGGCCGCAGTTCTTC

J gene: TRBJ1-2
clone size: NA
D gene: TRBD1
V gene: TRBV29-1
CDR3 protein: CSVEGIQTGDYGYTF
CDR3 DNA: TGCAGCGTTGAGGGTATCCAGACAGGGGACTATGGCTACACCTTC

J gene: TRBJ2-1
clone size: NA
D gene: NA
V gene: TRBV10-3
CDR3 protein: CAISESSGEQFF
CDR3 DNA: TGTGCCATCAGTGAGTCGAGCGGGGAGCAGTTCTTC

J gene: TRBJ2-6
clone size: NA
D gene: NA
V gene: TRBV7-9
CDR3 protein: CASSLEQHSGANVLTF
CDR3 DNA: TGTGCCAGCAGCTTAGAACAACACTCTGGGGCCAACGTCCTGACTTTC

J gene: TRBJ2-7
clone size: NA
D gene: NA
V gene: TRBV9
CDR3 protein: CASSVGPLYEQYF
CDR3 DNA: TGTGCCAGCAGCGTAGGACCCCTCTACGAGCAGTACTTC

J gene: TRBJ1-1
clone size: NA
D gene: NA
V gene: TRBV7-9
CDR3 protein: CASSFGGNTEAFF
CDR3 DNA: TGTGCCAGCAGCTTTGGGGGGAACACTGAAGCTTTCTTT

J gene: TRBJ1-6
clone size: NA
D gene: NA
V gene: TRBV9
CDR3 protein: CASSVMMGDSPLHF
CDR3 DNA: TGTGCCAGCAGCGTGATGATGGGAGATTCACCCCTCCACTTT

J gene: TRBJ1-2
clone size: NA
D gene: NA
V gene: TRBV6-5
CDR3 protein: CASSLGEAYGYTF
CDR3 DNA: TGTGCCAGCAGTCTGGGTGAGGCCTATGGCTACACCTTC

J gene: TRBJ1-6
clone size: NA
D gene: NA
V gene: TRBV5-4
CDR3 protein: CASRQGVVSPLHF
CDR3 DNA: TGTGCCAGTCGGCAGGGAGTGGTTTCACCCCTCCACTTT

J gene: TRBJ1-2
clone size: few
D gene: NA
V gene: TRBV6-5
CDR3 protein: CASSYEGLGLYTF
CDR3 DNA: TGTGCCAGCAGTTACGAGGGCCTGGGGTTGTACACCTTC

J gene: TRBJ2-7
clone size: NA
D gene: NA
V gene: TRBV15
CDR3 protein: CATSRRARGYEQYF
CDR3 DNA: TGTGCCACCAGCAGGCGCGCCAGGGGCTACGAGCAGTACTTC

J gene: TRBJ2-6
clone size: NA
D gene: TRBD1
V gene: TRBV2
CDR3 protein: CASLRTGDSGANVLTF
CDR3 DNA: TGTGCCAGCCTGAGGACAGGGGACTCTGGGGCCAACGTCCTGACTTTC

J gene: TRBJ2-7
clone size: NA
D gene: NA
V gene: TRBV18
CDR3 protein: CASSPPGTYEQYF
CDR3 DNA: TGTGCCAGCTCACCACCGGGGACCTACGAGCAGTACTTC

J gene: TRBJ1-2
clone size: few
D gene: NA
V gene: TRBV6-5
CDR3 protein: CASISVPGGYTF
CDR3 DNA: TGTGCCAGTATCTCAGTGCCGGGGGGCTACACCTTC

J gene: TRBJ1-2
clone size: NA
D gene: NA
V gene: TRBV6-5
CDR3 protein: CASSYSADYGYTF
CDR3 DNA: TGTGCCAGCAGTTACTCAGCGGACTATGGCTACACCTTC

J gene: TRBJ1-1
clone size: NA
D gene: NA
V gene: TRBV19
CDR3 protein: CASSIGNGGPILNTEAFF
CDR3 DNA: TGTGCCAGTAGTATCGGTAATGGTGGTCCGATCCTGAACACTGAAGCTTTCTTT

J gene: TRBJ1-5
clone size: NA
D gene: NA
V gene: TRBV28
CDR3 protein: CASSLSGSGQPQHF
CDR3 DNA: TGTGCCAGCAGTTTGTCAGGGTCGGGTCAGCCCCAGCATTTT

J gene: TRBJ2-7
clone size: few
D gene: NA
V gene: TRBV5-6
CDR3 protein: CASSLTGPSYEQYF
CDR3 DNA: TGTGCCAGCAGCTTGACGGGACCCTCCTACGAGCAGTACTTC

J gene: TRBJ2-1
clone size: NA
D gene: TRBD2
V gene: TRBV28
CDR3 protein: CASSPVSGGDNNEQFF
CDR3 DNA: TGTGCCAGCAGCCCCGTGTCGGGGGGGGACAACAATGAGCAGTTCTTC

J gene: TRBJ2-1
clone size: NA
D gene: NA
V gene: TRBV6-5
CDR3 protein: CASSYTALGEQFF
CDR3 DNA: TGTGCCAGCAGTTACACAGCCCTCGGGGAGCAGTTCTTC

J gene: TRBJ2-3
clone size: NA
D gene: NA
V gene: TRBV5-1
CDR3 protein: CASSLGRGRGDTQYF
CDR3 DNA: TGCGCCAGCAGCTTGGGTAGGGGACGTGGGGATACGCAGTATTTT

J gene: TRBJ1-6
clone size: NA
D gene: TRBD1
V gene: TRBV25-1
CDR3 protein: CASTTGGTYNSPLHF
CDR3 DNA: TGTGCCAGCACGACAGGGGGAACCTATAATTCACCCCTCCACTTT